This T cell receptor (beta chain) was recorded in a study of CD8+ T cells in alopecia areata. CD4+ cells from about 5 patients underwent sorting into CD25+CD127- cells. Following RNA extraction, reverse transcription yielded cDNA that acted as the sequencing template. The protocol was immunoSEQ multiplex PCR, while the TCRdb copy is restricted to in-frame clones and leaves out a portion. Of 35,000 to 45,000 clones in the sample, around 50% are singletons; the top ten hold under 2%. The germline gives CDR1 LGHNA, CDR2 YNFKEQ. The CDR3 length is 13 residues. The ends lost 2 bases at V and 10 bases at J; junction bases unmatched: 5.

This TCR came from a human donor with alopecia areata. The chain recombines TRBV4-2 with TRBJ2-3, with 8 bases identical to TRBD1. Material: CD4+ Tregs sorted from blood. CDR3 DNA: TGTGCCAGCAGCCAACCAGACAGGGGAGCGCAGTATTTT. It specifies CASSQPDRGAQYF.